The 8 T cell receptor beta chains below were found in one sample sequenced in a study of blood T cell repertoires in COVID-19. TCRdb's copy holds only in-frame clones and misses some; the assay was immunoSEQ multiplex PCR. The top ten clones hold about 4% of a sample with about 130,000 clones, around 81% of them seen once. Material: peripheral blood. Receptors were obtained from a woman aged 50 to 60 with acute or convalescent COVID-19.

Sample share makes this clone medium-sized. The rearrangement links TRBV27 to TRBJ2-3; TRBD2 agrees at 7 bases. The germline CDR1 and CDR2 sequences are MNHEY and SMNVEV (reference sequence). J gave up 6 bases and V 6 bases, and 12 bases lay outside the gene matches. This CDR3 spans 15 amino acids. The CDR3 sequence: CASSPLATSTDTQYF. The CDR3 DNA is TGTGCCAGCAGCCCACTAGCGACCTCGACGGATACGCAGTATTTT.

The chain recombines TRBV6-1 with TRBJ2-3, with TRBD1 as a possible D gene (6 bases). Trimming took 3 bases from V and 3 from J, leaving 10 bases between them. From germline, CDR1 is MNHNS and CDR2 SASEGT. The CDR3 length is 14 residues. This chain's CDR3 is CASSEDRLTDTQYF. CDR3 bases: TGTGCCAGCAGTGAGGACAGATTAACAGATACGCAGTATTTT.

The chain employs TRBV28 and TRBJ1-2; D not certain. Trimming left V 6 bases short and J 2 bases short, with 19 bases between. Germline CDR1 MDHEN, CDR2 SYDVKM. The CDR3 loop spans 16 amino acids. CDR3 coding DNA: TGTGCCAGCAGCGTTCTAGAGGTGGCGGGAAACTATGGCTACACCTTC. It translates to CASSVLEVAGNYGYTF.

CDR3 sequence reads: CASSGGQVGNQPQHF. The CDR3 DNA sequence: TGTGCCAGCAGCGGAGGACAGGTCGGCAATCAGCCCCAGCATTTT. This rearrangement joins TRBV2 to TRBJ1-5; 7 nucleotides agree with TRBD1. V trimming: 6 bases; J trimming: 2 bases; junction bases outside the gene matches: 7. The CDR3 sequence is 15 residues long. Germline loops: CDR1 SNHLY, CDR2 FYNNEI. Full variable domain (outside the CDR3, taken from reference TRBV2 and TRBJ1-5): EPEVTQTPSHQVTQMGQEVILRCVPISNHLYFYWYRQILGQKVEFLVSFYNNEISEKSEIFDDQFSVERPDGSNFTLKIRSTKLEDSAMYFCASSGGQVGNQPQHFGDGTRLSIL.

This clone showed up just a few times. V is TRBV15 and J is TRBJ2-1; TRBD2 aligns across 8 bases. V lost 3 bases to trimming and J lost 9 bases; unmatched junction nucleotides: 7. The CDR3 spans 14 residues. Germline CDR1 is LNHNV and CDR2 is YYDKDF (reference sequence). The CDR3 loop reads CATSSRGGGSEQFF. The CDR3 DNA sequence: TGTGCCACCAGCAGCCGGGGGGGCGGGAGTGAGCAGTTCTTC.

This clone was seen once. This rearrangement joins TRBV9 to TRBJ1-2; D call uncertain. Germline loops: CDR1 SGDLS, CDR2 YYNGEE. The length of the CDR3 is 12 residues. V dropped 6 bases and J dropped 3 bases, with 9 bases sitting between them. CDR3 loop: CASTGNHYGYTF. The CDR3 region has the DNA TGTGCCAGCACGGGTAACCACTATGGCTACACCTTC.

This sequence joins TRBV7-2 and TRBJ1-4; perhaps TRBD1 as D (6 bases). Germline values: CDR1 SGHTA, CDR2 FQGNSA. This CDR3 region has 14 residues. With 7 bases removed from V and 3 bases from J, the gap between germline ends came to 12 bases. The CDR3 here is CASITDRPNEKLFF. Here the CDR3 DNA reads TGTGCCAGCATTACCGACAGGCCTAATGAAAAACTGTTTTTT.

The chain recombines TRBV7-2 with TRBJ1-2, with 8 nucleotides matching TRBD1. Germline assignment: CDR1 SGHTA and CDR2 FQGNSA. After removal of 5 bases from V and 3 bases from J, the junction contained 8 bases not matched to a gene. The CDR3 is 15 residues long. The CDR3 DNA is TGTGCCAGCAGCCCAGGGACAGGATTCGACTATGGCTACACCTTC. It codes for CASSPGTGFDYGYTF.